Below, 21 T cell receptor beta chains from the same sample are listed, as sequenced in a study of blood T cells in healthy people across ages (dated by TCRdb to about 2015). The library was obtained by 5' RACE. The data were produced on an Illumina HiSeq 2500. A second PCR of about 7 to 12 cycles was run with a J-beta primer mix and a sample-barcoded 5' primer. The public reads were reanalyzed by TCRdb: fastp trimming at Q25, MiXCR alignment, in-frame beta chains only. One record per CDR3 amino acid sequence lists the most common genes and DNA. The sample has 1.5 million to 2 million distinct CDR3 sequences on record, over 25% of them singletons. About 7.7% of the sample rests with the top ten. The sequenced sample consisted of blood. The receptor source for this set is a woman between 25 and 40 years old in good health.

The rearrangement links TRBV7-2 to TRBJ2-3; TRBD2 matches at 10 bases. CDR1 and CDR2 (germline): SGHTA, FQGNSA. Trimming cost V 2 bases and J 5 bases; bases outside gene matches: 10. This CDR3 is 17 amino acids long. The CDR3 spells CASSLMGASGRIDTQYF. The DNA of the CDR3 is TGTGCCAGCAGCTTAATGGGGGCTAGCGGGAGAATAGATACGCAGTATTTT.

The chain employs TRBV12-3 or TRBV12-4 and TRBJ2-3, with D perhaps matching TRBD2 (6 bases). CDR3 length equals 14 residues. V was clipped by 8 bases and J by 3 bases, with 15 bases between them. CDR3 in amino acids: CASLRGLETDTQYF. As DNA, the CDR3 is TGTGCCAGCCTTAGGGGACTGGAAACAGATACGCAGTATTTT.

This clonotype was detected a few times. The CDR3 protein is CAISAGQERGAFF. The CDR3 coding sequence is TGTGCCATCAGTGCCGGACAGGAGAGGGGAGCTTTCTTT. The rearrangement links TRBV10-3 to TRBJ1-1; 7 bases are a match to TRBD1. The germline gives CDR1 ENHRY, CDR2 SYGVKD. With V trimmed by 4 bases and J by 10 bases, 9 bases remained unmatched. This CDR3 spans 13 amino acids.

In this sample, this clonotype turned up many times. The genes are TRBV20-1 and TRBJ2-7, with 11 bases identical to TRBD2. Germline V gives CDR1 DFQATT, CDR2 SNEGSKA (reference sequence). V lost 4 bases, J lost 5 bases, and 1 base stayed unmatched. The CDR3 length is 12 residues. CDR3 nucleotide sequence: TGCAGTGCTAAGGGACTAGCGGACGAGCAGTACTTC. It codes for CSAKGLADEQYF.

Of note for this clonotype: A much larger clone is a single base away; this may be a read error. The V call is TRBV28, the J call TRBJ2-4; TRBD2 matches at 9 bases. The J call may be faulty, since TRBJ2-7 better matches the DNA end. Germline CDR1 MDHEN, CDR2 SYDVKM. The CDR3 loop spans 15 amino acids. As DNA, the CDR3 is TGTGTCAGCAGTCGCAGACTAGCGGCAACCTACGAGCAGTACTTC. Translating gives CVSSRRLAATYEQYF.

The rearrangement uses TRBV6-2 or TRBV6-3 and TRBJ2-3; D is possibly TRBD1 (6 bases). This CDR3 region has 18 residues. Germline CDR1 is MNHEY and CDR2 is SVGEGT. V shed 5 bases and J shed 2 bases, with 23 bases lying between them. The CDR3: CASSPYDRPDSSTDTQYF. The DNA for the CDR3 is TGTGCCAGCAGTCCATACGACCGGCCGGACAGCTCCACAGATACGCAGTATTTT.

This clonotype appeared a few times. The chain has TRBV5-1 and TRBJ2-3; D is perhaps TRBD1 or TRBD2 (6 bases each). The germline V gene has CDR1 SGHRS and CDR2 YFSETQ. The length of the CDR3 is 15 residues. V lost 2 bases and J lost 6, with 16 bases in between. The CDR3 here is CASSLLGGVADTQYF. CDR3 nucleotides: TGCGCCAGCAGCTTATTGGGGGGCGTAGCGGATACGCAGTATTTT.

This clonotype came up many times. The chain uses TRBV10-3 and TRBJ2-6; D may be TRBD2 (7 bases). Looked up from germline, CDR1 is ENHRY and CDR2 is SYGVKD. V was cut by 7 bases and J by 0 bases, with 19 bases left in between. The CDR3 contains 18 residues. As DNA, the CDR3 is TGTGCCATCAACTCGTTTGGGGGGGGGCTCTCTGGGGCCAACGTCCTGACTTTC. Translating it yields CAINSFGGGLSGANVLTF.

This clonotype has more than one count but fewer than ten. The CDR3 spells CASTKGNSYEQYF. The CDR3 DNA follows: TGCGCCAGCACCAAAGGGAACTCCTACGAGCAGTACTTC. The chain is built from TRBV5-1 and TRBJ2-7; no reliable D call. The germline V and J ends were trimmed by 6 bases and 0 bases, with 10 bases remaining between them. CDR1 and CDR2 (germline): SGHRS, YFSETQ. There are 13 residues in the CDR3.

The rearrangement uses TRBV3-1 and TRBJ1-6, with 8 nucleotides matching TRBD1. Per germline, CDR1 LGHDT and CDR2 YNNKEL (reference sequence). The CDR3 has 16 amino acids. Losses at the gene ends were 4 bases for V and 7 bases for J; bases not matched to a gene: 9. CDR3 DNA: TGTGCCAGCAGCCGAGGACTCCGGGACAGGAATTCACCCCTCCACTTT. Its protein product is CASSRGLRDRNSPLHF.

Concerning this clonotype: Germline and junction disagree at one end, which may indicate a read error. The V and J genes are TRBV6-2 or TRBV6-3 and TRBJ2-4; TRBD1 aligns across 8 bases. The germline gives CDR1 MNHEY, CDR2 SVGEGT. The CDR3 is 16 residues long. This chain's CDR3 is CASRSPTGALGFGHEF. CDR3 sequence (DNA): TGTGCCAGCAGATCCCCGACAGGGGCTCTGGGGTTTGGGCACGAGTTC.

The V gene is TRBV20-1, the J gene TRBJ2-3; TRBD1 aligns across 7 bases. The trim removed 7 bases at V and 2 bases at J, leaving 6 bases unmatched. In germline, CDR1 is DFQATT, CDR2 SNEGSKA (reference sequence). The CDR3 is made up of 13 amino acids. The CDR3 DNA sequence: TGCAGTGGATCGGGACAGCCCACAGATACGCAGTATTTT. Translation: CSGSGQPTDTQYF.

The sample holds many counts of this clonotype. The chain recombines TRBV12-3 or TRBV12-4 with TRBJ2-7; 7 bases agree with TRBD1. The V gene end was trimmed by 6 bases and the J gene end by 2 bases; junction bases not matched to a gene: 10. The length of the CDR3 is 15 residues. DNA for the CDR3: TGTGCCAGCAGCCCCACGACAGGGATGACCTACGAGCAGTACTTC. This sequence encodes CASSPTTGMTYEQYF.

In regard to this clonotype: A much more abundant neighbour one base away suggests this may be a read error. The genes are TRBV27 and TRBJ1-5; no clear D. Germline V gene lookup returns CDR1 MNHEY and CDR2 SMNVEV (reference sequence). CDR3 length: 14 amino acids. The CDR3 DNA reads as TGTGTCAGCAGCCGCCACGGGAACAATCAGCCCCAGCATTTT. Translation: CVSSRHGNNQPQHF.

This clonotype was detected many times. This CDR3 is CASSSFAGETQYF. CDR3 sequence (DNA): TGTGCCAGCAGTAGCTTCGCTGGGGAGACCCAGTACTTC. V usage is TRBV6-5 and J usage is TRBJ2-5, with D hard to call. Germline assignment: CDR1 MNHEY and CDR2 SVGAGI. CDR3 length equals 13 residues. Trimming removed 5 bases at V and 5 bases at J, with 12 bases between.

This clonotype was observed many times. The CDR3 is CASSLARNQETQYF. CDR3 DNA: TGCGCCAGCAGCTTGGCCCGGAACCAAGAGACCCAGTACTTC. This rearrangement joins TRBV5-1 to TRBJ2-5; D unclear. V lost 0 bases, J lost 0 bases, and 6 bases lay in between. Germline-derived CDR1 and CDR2 are SGHRS and YFSETQ. The CDR3 sequence is 14 residues long.

To note about this clonotype: Mismatch with germline at one junction end may stem from a read error. The V gene is TRBV2, the J gene TRBJ2-3; no clear D. Germline CDR1 reads SNHLY; CDR2 reads FYNNEI. The CDR3 has 13 amino acids. CDR3 in DNA: TGTGCCAGCAGAGAAGTCGGCACAGATACGCAGTATTTT. It yields the protein CASREVGTDTQYF.

This chain connects TRBV11-2 to TRBJ2-5; a possible D gene is TRBD1 (6 bases). The DNA end lines up better with TRBJ2-7; the J call may be wrong. This CDR3 contains 15 residues. Germline V gene data show CDR1 as SGHAT and CDR2 as FQNNGV. The CDR3 DNA follows: TGTGCCAGCAGCTTAGATCCCGGACAGATCTACGAGCAGTACTTC. Its translation: CASSLDPGQIYEQYF.

This chain links TRBV10-1 with TRBJ2-3; D remains unclear. Germline V gene data show CDR1 as WNHNN and CDR2 as SYGVQD (reference sequence). V gave up 4 bases and J gave up 5 bases, with 19 bases separating them. There are 16 residues in the CDR3. The chain's CDR3 is CASSGSRRTSEDTQYF. The CDR3 DNA is TGCGCCAGCAGTGGGTCCCGCAGGACCAGCGAAGATACGCAGTATTTT.

The chain links TRBV15 to TRBJ2-1; D might be TRBD2 (7 bases). With 8 bases removed from V and 5 bases from J, the gap between germline ends came to 19 bases. There are 15 residues in the CDR3. CDR1 LNHNV and CDR2 YYDKDF come from the germline V gene (reference sequence). CDR3 sequence: CATSGRRGPNNEQFF. CDR3 coding DNA: TGTGCCACCTCTGGTAGGCGGGGGCCAAACAATGAGCAGTTCTTC.

This sequence joins TRBV20-1 and TRBJ2-3; 10 bases match TRBD2. Germline V gene data show CDR1 as DFQATT and CDR2 as SNEGSKA (reference sequence). The J segment lost 4 bases and the V segment lost 7 bases, leaving 11 bases of the junction unmatched. This CDR3 has 15 residues. CDR3 protein: CSGAGGPSGADTQYF. The CDR3 coding sequence is TGCAGTGGAGCGGGAGGGCCCTCAGGGGCAGATACGCAGTATTTT.